Below are 26 T cell receptor beta chains sequenced from a single sample in a study of T cell changes during pregnancy in multiple sclerosis. This table comes from immunoSEQ multiplex PCR, and its TCRdb copy is limited to in-frame clones, with some not included. The table has about 80,000 clones, roughly nine tenths seen once. The material was peripheral blood, obtained before pregnancy. These TCRs come from a female donor with multiple sclerosis, enrolled in a pregnancy study.

This clone was found a few times. The chain uses TRBV6-1 and TRBJ1-5; D gene uncertain. The CDR3 sequence is 14 residues long. V lost 7 bases, J lost 8 bases, and 18 bases lay in between. Per germline, CDR1 MNHNS and CDR2 SASEGT. CDR3 in amino acids: CASILQGFGEPQHF. The CDR3 region has the DNA TGTGCCAGCATCTTACAAGGCTTCGGGGAGCCCCAGCATTTT.

V usage is TRBV5-4 and J usage is TRBJ2-7; 8 positions match TRBD1. The V and J ends lost 4 bases and 6 bases, in that order; junction bases with no gene match: 3. Germline CDR1 reads SGHNT; CDR2 reads YYREEE (reference sequence). This CDR3 has 12 residues. CDR3 nucleotides: TGTGCCAGCAGCGTGACAGGGGCCGAGCAGTACTTC. Residues: CASSVTGAEQYF.

The V and J genes are TRBV27 and TRBJ2-1; 10 bases match TRBD2. Germline assignment: CDR1 MNHEY and CDR2 SMNVEV (reference sequence). V lost 7 bases and J lost 9; bases outside the gene matches: 12. The CDR3 is 15 residues long. CDR3 loop: CASMELPGTSVEQFF. The CDR3 bases are TGTGCCAGCATGGAACTTCCGGGGACTAGCGTTGAGCAGTTCTTC.

This chain connects TRBV6-4 to TRBJ2-1, with TRBD1 matching 7 bases. This CDR3 has 13 residues. Trimming removed 0 bases from V and 7 bases from J; junction bases left unmatched: 0. Germline CDR1 reads MRHNA; CDR2 reads SNTAGT. The CDR3 nucleotides read TGTGCCAGCAGTGACTCGGACAGGAATGAGCAGTTCTTC. Translated, it gives CASSDSDRNEQFF.

The gene calls are TRBV5-1 and TRBJ2-2, with TRBD2 identical over 16 bases. The germline V gene encodes CDR1 SGHRS and CDR2 YFSETQ. Trimming took 3 bases from V and 2 from J; bases not matched to a gene: 19. This CDR3 has 23 residues. The CDR3 DNA is TGCGCCAGCAGCTACCCCGGTACCTCCGGGACTAGCGGGAGGGCCTCCAACACCGGGGAGCTGTTTTTT. It is translated as CASSYPGTSGTSGRASNTGELFF. The full variable domain, its missing parts supplied by reference TRBV5-1 and TRBJ2-2, is KAGVTQTPRYLIKTRGQQVTLSCSPISGHRSVSWYQQTPGQGLQFLFEYFSETQRNKGNFPGRFSGRQFSNSRSEMNVSTLELGDSALYLCASSYPGTSGTSGRASNTGELFFGEGSRLTVL.

The chain joins TRBV28 to TRBJ2-1; 8 bases align to TRBD2. Germline loops: CDR1 MDHEN, CDR2 SYDVKM. The V gene end was trimmed by 6 bases and the J gene end by 3 bases; junction bases not matched to a gene: 7. This CDR3 contains 15 residues. CDR3 bases: TGTGCCAGCAGACCCAGCGGGAGAAACTACAATGAGCAGTTCTTC. Protein: CASRPSGRNYNEQFF.

CDR3 in amino acids: CASSKGGVPEQYF. The CDR3 bases are TGTGCCAGCAGCAAAGGAGGAGTACCCGAGCAGTACTTC. The V and J genes are TRBV21-1 and TRBJ2-7; no check of the table's D call, TRBD2, against the DNA was made. TRBV21-1 counts as a pseudogene. The CDR3 totals 13 residues.

This chain connects TRBV4-1 to TRBJ2-1; D not resolved. The V gene lost 4 bases and the J gene lost 7 bases, with 17 bases spanning the gap. From germline, CDR1 is MGHRA and CDR2 YSYEKL. The CDR3 sequence is 15 residues long. In nucleotides, the CDR3 is TGCGCCAGCAGCCCCCACCAGGCCATAAGGAATGAGCAGTTCTTC. This translates into CASSPHQAIRNEQFF.

The gene calls are TRBV7-9 and TRBJ2-7, with D possibly being TRBD1 (6 bases). This CDR3 has 16 amino acids. Germline values: CDR1 SEHNR, CDR2 FQNEAQ (reference sequence). The V end lost 5 bases, the J end lost 0 bases, and 17 bases lay between the germline ends. The CDR3 spells CASSPTGQSFSYEQYF. The CDR3, as DNA: TGTGCCAGCAGCCCCACTGGACAGTCGTTCTCCTACGAGCAGTACTTC.

The chain has TRBV5-6 and TRBJ1-5; a weak D match, TRBD1 (6 bases). Germline CDR1 is SGHDT and CDR2 is YYEEEE. CDR3 size: 13 residues. Deletions cut 3 bases from V and 6 bases from J, with 10 bases between. The CDR3 DNA sequence: TGTGCCAGCAGCTGGGGGGGCGGTCAGCCCCAGCATTTT. Its protein is CASSWGGGQPQHF.

The chain recombines TRBV11-3 with TRBJ2-2; weak D call: TRBD1 (5 bases). The CDR3 is 13 amino acids. Trimming removed 4 bases from V and 6 bases from J, with 9 bases in between. CDR1 and CDR2 from the germline V gene are SGHNT and YENEEA. The CDR3 loop is CASSSSGSGELFF. CDR3 coding DNA: TGTGCCAGCAGCTCGTCAGGGTCCGGGGAGCTGTTTTTT.

The V and J genes are TRBV19 and TRBJ2-1; D uncertain. The CDR3 length is 15 residues. Trimming removed 4 bases at V and 6 bases at J, with 16 bases between. From germline, CDR1 is LNHDA and CDR2 SQIVND (reference sequence). This CDR3 reads CASSTSTASGNEQFF. CDR3 bases: TGTGCCAGTAGTACGTCGACTGCGTCGGGCAATGAGCAGTTCTTC.

This chain uses TRBV29-1 with TRBJ2-1; tentatively, D is TRBD2 (5 bases). Germline CDR1 is SQVTM and CDR2 is ANQGSEA. CDR3 length equals 11 residues. The ends were cut back, 7 bases at V and 6 bases at J, with 10 bases in the middle. This chain's CDR3 is CSAKSGNEQFF. The CDR3 DNA reads TGCAGCGCTAAAAGCGGCAATGAGCAGTTCTTC.

This chain connects TRBV6-6 to TRBJ2-5; TRBD2 agrees at 9 bases. The germline gives CDR1 MNHNY, CDR2 SVGAGI (reference sequence). The J segment lost 7 bases and the V segment lost 2 bases, leaving 8 bases of the junction unmatched. The length of the CDR3 is 15 residues. The CDR3 DNA sequence: TGTGCCAGCAGTTACGGGACTAGCAGAGTGGGGACCCAGTACTTC. As protein: CASSYGTSRVGTQYF.

This chain joins TRBV7-2 and TRBJ2-7, with D possibly TRBD2 on 5 matching bases. The CDR3 sequence is 13 residues long. Deletions cut 5 bases from V and 3 bases from J, with 11 bases between. CDR1 and CDR2 from the germline V gene are SGHTA and FQGNSA. The chain's CDR3 is CASSRTPIYEQYF. The CDR3 nucleotides read TGTGCCAGCAGCCGGACTCCTATCTACGAGCAGTACTTC.

The DNA of the CDR3 is TGTGCCAGCACCACGGGGGGGCGCCACGAGCAGTACTTC. Translated: CASTTGGRHEQYF. The chain combines TRBV28 with TRBJ2-7; TRBD2 matches 8 bases. CDR1 MDHEN and CDR2 SYDVKM come from the germline V gene. This CDR3 spans 13 amino acids. V trimming: 7 bases; J trimming: 5 bases; junction bases outside the gene matches: 7.

The CDR3 loop is CASSPGRGAYEQYF. CDR3 coding DNA: TGTGCCAGCTCACCAGGGAGGGGGGCCTACGAGCAGTACTTC. The gene calls are TRBV18 and TRBJ2-7, with D tentatively TRBD2 (7 bases). The germline V gene encodes CDR1 KGHSH and CDR2 LQKENI. The CDR3 spans 14 residues. Trimming took off 2 bases at V and 2 bases at J, with 10 bases between the two ends.

The chain couples TRBV7-9 to TRBJ1-4; 8 bases map to TRBD1. CDR3 length: 16 residues. Germline V gives CDR1 SEHNR, CDR2 FQNEAQ (reference sequence). Losses at the gene ends were 2 bases for V and 5 bases for J; bases not matched to a gene: 7. CDR3 sequence (DNA): TGTGCCAGCAGCTTACCCCCCGGGACAGGAAATGAAAAACTGTTTTTT. This gives the protein CASSLPPGTGNEKLFF.

The genes are TRBV6-5 and TRBJ2-1; 8 bases are shared with TRBD2. The germline CDR1 and CDR2 sequences are MNHEY and SVGAGI. CDR3 length: 13 residues. J lost 6 bases, V lost 6 bases, and 4 bases had no gene match. CDR3 region: CASSPGTSNEQFF. CDR3 DNA: TGTGCCAGCAGCCCGGGGACTAGCAATGAGCAGTTCTTC.

The chain joins TRBV10-3 to TRBJ1-2, with D unresolved. The CDR3 is made up of 11 amino acids. The germline gives CDR1 ENHRY, CDR2 SYGVKD. The V gene lost 4 bases and the J gene lost 7 bases, with 7 bases spanning the gap. The CDR3 reads CAISVDTGYTF. As DNA, the CDR3 is TGTGCCATCAGTGTAGACACTGGCTACACCTTC.

The chain combines TRBV4-2 with TRBJ2-1, with 7 bases identical to TRBD1. V shed 1 base, J shed 12 bases, and the junction held 6 bases outside the gene matches. The CDR3 loop spans 13 amino acids. CDR1 LGHNA and CDR2 YNFKEQ come from the germline V gene. The CDR3 region has the DNA TGTGCCAGCAGCCAAGGAGAGGGGGCTAGGCAGTTCTTC. Translated, it gives CASSQGEGARQFF.

The V gene is TRBV7-9, the J gene TRBJ2-1, with 7 bases aligning to TRBD2. The CDR3 is 16 amino acids. Per germline, CDR1 SEHNR and CDR2 FQNEAQ (reference sequence). After removal of 4 bases from V and 4 bases from J, the junction contained 10 bases not matched to a gene. The CDR3 sequence: CASSSTGGSIYNEQFF. For the CDR3, the DNA is TGTGCCAGCAGCTCCACCGGCGGGAGTATATACAATGAGCAGTTCTTC.

The rearrangement links TRBV7-9 to TRBJ2-7; TRBD1 aligns across 8 bases. The CDR3 length is 14 residues. Germline-derived CDR1 and CDR2 are SEHNR and FQNEAQ (reference sequence). Trimming at V came to 3 bases and at J to 5 bases, leaving 6 bases not matched to a gene. CDR3 DNA: TGTGCCAGCAGCTTTGCCCAGGACAGGGACGAGCAGTACTTC. It is translated as CASSFAQDRDEQYF.

V and J are TRBV5-4 and TRBJ2-1; TRBD2 aligns across 11 bases. This CDR3 region has 15 residues. Germline loops: CDR1 SGHNT, CDR2 YYREEE (reference sequence). The V segment lost 2 bases and the J segment 10 bases; nucleotides outside the gene matches: 8. In DNA, the CDR3 is TGTGCCAGCAGCTTTCGACTAGCGGGAATCGGGGAGCAGTTCTTC. Protein: CASSFRLAGIGEQFF.

The chain carries TRBV6-4 and TRBJ2-1, with D perhaps TRBD1 (6 bases). V dropped 2 bases and J dropped 7 bases, with 9 bases sitting between them. Germline CDR1 reads MRHNA; CDR2 reads SNTAGT. The CDR3 spans 13 residues. CDR3 in DNA: TGTGCCAGCAGTGACACAGGGCTGAATGAGCAGTTCTTC. This encodes CASSDTGLNEQFF.

The V gene is TRBV5-1, the J gene TRBJ1-3, with no clear D. CDR1 SGHRS and CDR2 YFSETQ come from the germline V gene. V was cut by 1 base and J by 4 bases, with 9 bases left in between. The CDR3 consists of 14 residues. The CDR3 sequence is CASSLLGLGNTIYF. Here the CDR3 DNA reads TGCGCCAGCAGCTTGTTGGGCCTCGGAAACACCATATATTTT.